Following are 10 T cell receptor beta chains from one sample sequenced in a study of T cells in localized non-small cell lung cancer. The protocol was immunoSEQ multiplex PCR, while the TCRdb copy is restricted to in-frame clones and leaves out a portion. The sample contains 35,000 or so clones, approximately 87% of which appear only once. Sample: peripheral blood, taken before any cancer treatment. Every receptor here comes from a man between 40 and 70 years old with stage I lung adenocarcinoma.

As regards this clone: The sample carries other DNA sequences with the same CDR3. This chain uses TRBV6-6 with TRBJ1-6; D unresolved. Trimming removed 2 bases at V and 5 bases at J, with 4 bases between. CDR3 length equals 13 residues. The germline V gene encodes CDR1 MNHNY and CDR2 SVGAGI (reference sequence). The chain's CDR3 is CASSYSNNSPLHF. CDR3 DNA: TGTGCCAGCAGTTACAGTAATAATTCACCCCTCCACTTT.

The rearrangement joins TRBV13 to TRBJ2-1, with D maybe TRBD2 (6 bases). CDR1 is PRHDT and CDR2 is FYEKMQ in the germline V gene (reference sequence). Between the trimmed V and J ends, which lost 5 bases and 8 bases, there was a span of 19 bases. There are 15 residues in the CDR3. The DNA for the CDR3 is TGTGCCAGCAGCGTGGGGGGATCGATAGTCGATGAGCAGTTCTTC. Translating gives CASSVGGSIVDEQFF.

The chain is built from TRBV4-1 and TRBJ2-1, with D unresolved. Looked up from germline, CDR1 is MGHRA and CDR2 is YSYEKL. The CDR3 contains 13 residues. Between the trimmed V and J ends, which lost 2 bases and 4 bases, there was a span of 6 bases. The CDR3 DNA reads as TGCGCCAGCAGCCAATTGGGATACAATGAGCAGTTCTTC. Translated, it gives CASSQLGYNEQFF.

This chain joins TRBV7-8 and TRBJ2-7, with D perhaps TRBD1 (5 bases). Trimming cost V 1 base and J 1 base, with 17 bases left between them. CDR1 and CDR2 (germline): SGHVS, FQNEAQ. The CDR3 contains 17 residues. In nucleotides, the CDR3 is TGTGCCAGCAGCTTAGACCGGCTCGGACAAGAATCCTACGAGCAGTACTTC. Amino acid sequence: CASSLDRLGQESYEQYF. Complete variable domain (other parts from reference TRBV7-8 and TRBJ2-7): GAGVSQSPRYKVAKRGQDVALRCDPISGHVSLFWYQQALGQGPEFLTYFQNEAQLDKSGLPSDRFFAERPEGSVSTLKIQRTQQEDSAVYLCASSLDRLGQESYEQYFGPGTRLTVT.

The J gene is TRBJ2-5, the V gene TRBV5-1; D might be TRBD2 (5 bases). This CDR3 is 15 amino acids long. Germline CDR1 SGHRS, CDR2 YFSETQ. The germline V and J ends were trimmed by 4 bases and 2 bases, with 15 bases remaining between them. DNA of the CDR3: TGCGCCAGCAGCACGGGCCTACTAGGACAAGAGACCCAGTACTTC. Amino acid sequence: CASSTGLLGQETQYF.

J is TRBJ1-2 and V is TRBV5-6; D not resolved. The germline V gene has CDR1 SGHDT and CDR2 YYEEEE. V lost 6 bases and J lost 3, with 12 bases in between. CDR3 length: 13 amino acids. CDR3 amino acids: CASINTEYYGYTF. The CDR3 region has the DNA TGTGCCAGCATCAATACAGAGTACTATGGCTACACCTTC.

This clone was counted once. The chain combines TRBV21-1 with TRBJ1-2. TRBV21-1 is assigned pseudogene status. This CDR3 spans 16 amino acids. The CDR3, as DNA: TGTGCCAGCAGCAAAGCGCTACGGGAAATCAACTATGGCTACACCTTC. It specifies CASSKALREINYGYTF.

The V gene is TRBV6-5, the J gene TRBJ2-1, with D uncertain. From germline, CDR1 is MNHEY and CDR2 SVGAGI. CDR3 length equals 13 residues. V was clipped by 8 bases and J by 2 bases, with 10 bases between them. The CDR3 region has the DNA TGTGCCAGCTCCACGAGCCCCTACAATGAGCAGTTCTTC. Its translation: CASSTSPYNEQFF.

This clone was counted once. The chain links TRBV5-1 to TRBJ2-7; D call uncertain. From germline, CDR1 is SGHRS and CDR2 YFSETQ. CDR3 length equals 12 residues. V was shortened by 1 base and J by 5 bases, with 7 bases between the two germline ends. In DNA, the CDR3 is TGCGCCAGCAGCTTGCAAGGAAACGAGCAGTACTTC. Translated, it gives CASSLQGNEQYF.

The V gene is TRBV29-1, the J gene TRBJ1-2; D possibly corresponds to TRBD1 (6 bases). CDR3 length equals 11 residues. Germline lookup yields CDR1 SQVTM and CDR2 ANQGSEA. Between the trimmed V and J ends, which lost 5 bases and 4 bases, there was a span of 8 bases. The CDR3 sequence is CSVTGSYGYTF. The CDR3 DNA follows: TGCAGCGTTACAGGGTCCTATGGCTACACCTTC.